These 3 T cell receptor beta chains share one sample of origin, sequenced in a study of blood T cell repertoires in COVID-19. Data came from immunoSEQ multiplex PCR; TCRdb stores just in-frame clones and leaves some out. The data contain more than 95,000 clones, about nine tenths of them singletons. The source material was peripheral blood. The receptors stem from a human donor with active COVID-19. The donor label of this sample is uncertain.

In DNA form, the CDR3 reads TGTGCCAGCAGCCTAACGCCGACAGGGGGCACTGAAGCTTTCTTT. Translating it yields CASSLTPTGGTEAFF. V usage is TRBV6-5 and J usage is TRBJ1-1; 9 bases match TRBD1. The CDR3 consists of 15 residues. Germline V lookup: CDR1 MNHEY, CDR2 SVGAGI. Losses at the gene ends were 6 bases for V and 4 bases for J; bases not matched to a gene: 9.

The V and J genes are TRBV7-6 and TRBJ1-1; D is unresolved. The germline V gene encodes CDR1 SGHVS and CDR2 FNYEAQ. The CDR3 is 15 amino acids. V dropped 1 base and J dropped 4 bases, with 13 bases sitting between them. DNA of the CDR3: TGTGCCAGCAGCTTAGTAGCAGAAAGGCGCACTGAAGCTTTCTTT. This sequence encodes CASSLVAERRTEAFF.

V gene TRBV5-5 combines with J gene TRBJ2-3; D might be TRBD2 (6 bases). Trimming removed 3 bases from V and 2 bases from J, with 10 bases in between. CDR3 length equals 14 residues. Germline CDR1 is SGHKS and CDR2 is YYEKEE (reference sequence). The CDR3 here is CASSSRLDTDTQYF. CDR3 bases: TGTGCCAGCAGCTCTCGACTAGACACAGATACGCAGTATTTT.